This T cell receptor (beta chain) was identified during a study of control samples from healthy donors and cancer patients. Between the trimmed V and J ends, which lost 3 bases and 4 bases, there was a span of 14 bases. Germline V gives CDR1 SGDLS, CDR2 YYNGEE. This CDR3 region has 15 residues. Libraries were prepared by immunoSEQ multiplex PCR; TCRdb keeps only in-frame clonotypes and omits some of them. The sample includes 60,000 to 75,000 clones, nearly 85% of them seen just once. The sequencing input was blood. The gene calls are TRBV9 and TRBJ1-3; D may be TRBD1 (6 bases). The origin of this receptor is a man aged 50 to 59 in good health. CDR3 nucleotide sequence: TGTGCCAGCAGCGCTGGGCAGGGGACCGGAAACACCATATATTTT. This translates into CASSAGQGTGNTIYF. Filled out from reference TRBV9 and TRBJ1-3, the complete variable domain reads DSGVTQTPKHLITATGQRVTLRCSPRSGDLSVYWYQQSLDQGLQFLIQYYNGEERAKGNILERFSAQQFPDLHSELNLSSLELGDSALYFCASSAGQGTGNTIYFGEGSWLTVV.